The 25 T cell receptor beta chains in this list originate from one sample, sequenced in a study of T cell responses to AZD1222 COVID-19 vaccine. Assay used: immunoSEQ multiplex PCR; TCRdb lists only in-frame clones, some missing. The table has approximately 97,000 clones, about 85% seen once. The material was peripheral blood, obtained on day 0 of AZD1222 vaccination. These receptors were taken from an adult in good health.

The gene calls are TRBV19 and TRBJ1-2; D gene uncertain. This CDR3 region has 15 residues. V was trimmed by 3 bases and J by 4 bases, leaving 15 bases between them. Germline values: CDR1 LNHDA, CDR2 SQIVND (reference sequence). CDR3 region: CASSITNTDGYGYTF. DNA for the CDR3: TGTGCCAGTAGTATTACGAACACGGACGGCTATGGCTACACCTTC.

This clone was counted between two and nine times. This rearrangement joins TRBV12-3 or TRBV12-4 to TRBJ2-1; D possibly corresponds to TRBD1 (5 bases). The CDR3 contains 11 residues. Deletions cut 6 bases from V and 8 bases from J, with 8 bases between. The CDR3 region has the DNA TGTGCCAGCAGCAAGGGGTATGAGCAGTTCTTC. Amino acids: CASSKGYEQFF.

The J gene is TRBJ2-2, the V gene TRBV4-3, with TRBD1 matching 11 bases. The CDR3 totals 18 residues. Trimming at V came to 0 bases and at J to 2 bases, leaving 5 bases not matched to a gene. Germline CDR1 LGHNA, CDR2 YSLEER. CDR3 nucleotide sequence: TGCGCCAGCAGCCAAGATGGGACAGGGGGTCCAAACACCGGGGAGCTGTTTTTT. It translates to CASSQDGTGGPNTGELFF.

This chain connects TRBV19 to TRBJ2-1; 7 bases are a match to TRBD2. In germline, CDR1 is LNHDA, CDR2 SQIVND (reference sequence). The V and J ends lost 1 base and 8 bases, in that order; junction bases with no gene match: 8. There are 15 residues in the CDR3. CDR3 nucleotide sequence: TGTGCCAGTAGTATAGGGTTGGGGGGGATGGATGAGCAGTTCTTC. Protein sequence: CASSIGLGGMDEQFF.

The chain carries TRBV28 and TRBJ1-1; 7 positions agree with TRBD1. The CDR3 covers 14 residues. V shed 6 bases, J shed 0 bases, and the junction held 4 bases outside the gene matches. Germline assignment: CDR1 MDHEN and CDR2 SYDVKM. The CDR3 loop is CASRRTGVNTEAFF. DNA of the CDR3: TGTGCCAGCAGGCGGACAGGCGTGAACACTGAAGCTTTCTTT.

This clone came up once. This sequence joins TRBV14 and TRBJ1-2, with 12 bases that match TRBD1. Trimming cost V 6 bases and J 4 bases; bases outside gene matches: 9. From germline, CDR1 is SGHDN and CDR2 FVKESK. This CDR3 is 16 amino acids long. The CDR3 reads CASRSSGTGGAYGYTF. The CDR3 DNA reads TGTGCCAGCAGGTCCTCCGGGACAGGGGGCGCCTATGGCTACACCTTC.

The chain couples TRBV7-2 to TRBJ2-1, with a tentative D call TRBD2 (5 bases). There are 15 residues in the CDR3. Germline CDR1 is SGHTA and CDR2 is FQGNSA. The V end lost 6 bases, the J end lost 0 bases, and 12 bases lay between the germline ends. DNA of the CDR3: TGTGCCAGCAGGTCACGGGGATACTCCTACAATGAGCAGTTCTTC. Translation: CASRSRGYSYNEQFF. The entire variable domain, with the rest obtained from reference TRBV7-2 and TRBJ2-1, is as follows: GAGVSQSPSNKVTEKGKDVELRCDPISGHTALYWYRQSLGQGLEFLIYFQGNSAPDKSGLPSDRFSAERTGGSVSTLTIQRTQQEDSAVYLCASRSRGYSYNEQFFGPGTRLTVL.

J is TRBJ2-1 and V is TRBV19; D may match TRBD1 or TRBD2 (5 bases each). There are 15 residues in the CDR3. CDR1 LNHDA and CDR2 SQIVND come from the germline V gene (reference sequence). Trimming removed 4 bases from V and 5 bases from J, with 15 bases in between. The DNA of the CDR3 is TGTGCCAGTAGTACCAGGGACGGCCCGCACAATGAGCAGTTCTTC. Protein sequence: CASSTRDGPHNEQFF.

This rearrangement joins TRBV28 to TRBJ2-7; perhaps TRBD1 as D (5 bases). V shed 6 bases and J shed 6 bases, with 18 bases lying between them. This CDR3 is 14 amino acids long. Germline CDR1 and CDR2: MDHEN and SYDVKM. The CDR3 region has the DNA TGTGCCAGCAGGGCCAGGGTAGGCTTCCGCGAGCAGTACTTC. It codes for CASRARVGFREQYF.

The chain combines TRBV24-1 with TRBJ2-2; 14 bases agree with TRBD2. Germline V lookup: CDR1 KGHDR, CDR2 SFDVKD. The CDR3 totals 17 residues. V lost 5 bases, J lost 0 bases, and 1 base stayed unmatched. CDR3 loop: CATSGTSGGPNTGELFF. The CDR3 DNA sequence: TGTGCCACCAGTGGGACTAGCGGGGGGCCGAACACCGGGGAGCTGTTTTTT.

The gene calls are TRBV7-2 and TRBJ1-2, with 7 bases identical to TRBD1. From germline, CDR1 is SGHTA and CDR2 FQGNSA. After removal of 5 bases from V and 2 bases from J, the junction contained 5 bases not matched to a gene. This CDR3 spans 14 amino acids. The CDR3 sequence is CASSPTTGNYGYTF. In nucleotides, the CDR3 is TGTGCCAGCAGCCCGACGACAGGGAACTATGGCTACACCTTC.

The gene calls are TRBV19 and TRBJ2-1; tentatively, D is TRBD1 (6 bases). Germline CDR1 LNHDA, CDR2 SQIVND (reference sequence). V was pared by 1 base and J by 5 bases, with 12 bases between. The CDR3 consists of 15 residues. CDR3 nucleotide sequence: TGTGCCAGTAGTATAGGGCAGGGGTACCACAATGAGCAGTTCTTC. As protein: CASSIGQGYHNEQFF.

This clone has more than one count but fewer than ten. The CDR3 spells CASSLGAAELFF. The DNA for the CDR3 is TGTGCCAGCAGCTTAGGGGCGGCCGAACTGTTTTTT. The chain carries TRBV7-2 and TRBJ1-4; D unresolved. CDR1 is SGHTA and CDR2 is FQGNSA in the germline V gene. Trimming took 1 base from V and 12 from J, leaving 9 bases between them. CDR3 length: 12 residues.

This clone has a single count. The chain has TRBV12-3 or TRBV12-4 and TRBJ1-1; TRBD1 might be the D (5 bases). Trimming cost V 10 bases and J 0 bases, with 6 bases left between them. This CDR3 spans 11 amino acids. CDR3 amino acids: CATRVNTEAFF. CDR3 bases: TGTGCCACCAGGGTGAACACTGAAGCTTTCTTT.

V usage is TRBV28 and J usage is TRBJ1-5; the D gene is possibly TRBD1 (5 bases). Germline CDR1 and CDR2: MDHEN and SYDVKM. This CDR3 has 16 amino acids. V lost 5 bases and J 1 base, leaving 15 bases between the germline ends. CDR3 protein: CASSIVGGTSNQPQHF. The CDR3 DNA follows: TGTGCCAGCAGTATTGTGGGGGGGACGAGCAATCAGCCCCAGCATTTT. Full variable domain (missing parts from reference TRBV28 and TRBJ1-5): DVKVTQSSRYLVKRTGEKVFLECVQDMDHENMFWYRQDPGLGLRLIYFSYDVKMKEKGDIPEGYSVSREKKERFSLILESASTNQTSMYLCASSIVGGTSNQPQHFGDGTRLSIL.

The rearrangement links TRBV3-1 (or the pseudogene TRBV3-2) to TRBJ2-7; D is possibly TRBD1 (5 bases). CDR1 is LGHDT and CDR2 is YNNKEL in the germline V gene (reference sequence). The CDR3 runs to 19 residues. Trimming stripped 0 bases from V and 0 bases from J, with 21 bases between. The DNA for the CDR3 is TGTGCCAGCAGCCAAGAGGCTTGGTATAGGGGCTTAAGCTCCTACGAGCAGTACTTC. The encoded protein is CASSQEAWYRGLSSYEQYF.

This chain joins TRBV7-3 and TRBJ1-1; 8 bases fit TRBD1. The CDR3 contains 14 residues. V dropped 2 bases and J dropped 5; count of bases not matched to a gene: 4. Germline V gene sequence: CDR1 SGHTA, CDR2 FQGTGA. The CDR3, as DNA: TGTGCCAGCAGCTTAGGACAGGGCCCTACTGAAGCTTTCTTT. It encodes CASSLGQGPTEAFF. The full variable domain, with the rest looked up from reference TRBV7-3 and TRBJ1-1, is GAGVSQTPSNKVTEKGKYVELRCDPISGHTALYWYRQSLGQGPEFLIYFQGTGAADDSGLPNDRFFAVRPEGSVSTLKIQRTERGDSAVYLCASSLGQGPTEAFFGQGTRLTVV.

This clone was recorded a few times. The V and J genes are TRBV7-6 and TRBJ1-1; weak D call: TRBD1 (5 bases). With 4 bases removed from V and 4 bases from J, the gap between germline ends came to 19 bases. The CDR3 length is 16 residues. Per germline, CDR1 SGHVS and CDR2 FNYEAQ. CDR3 coding DNA: TGTGCCAGCAGCTCGTCTTCCCAGGGTGGTGGCACTGAAGCTTTCTTT. It yields the protein CASSSSSQGGGTEAFF.

The CDR3 reads CASSLAAGQDGANYGYTF. The CDR3 DNA reads as TGTGCCAGCAGCTTAGCGGCCGGACAGGACGGCGCTAACTATGGCTACACCTTC. J is TRBJ1-2 and V is TRBV7-9; 7 nucleotides agree with TRBD1. The length of the CDR3 is 18 residues. V lost 0 bases, J lost 0 bases, and 10 bases stayed unmatched. Germline CDR1 is SEHNR and CDR2 is FQNEAQ (reference sequence).

The J gene is TRBJ2-7, the V gene TRBV7-2; 8 nucleotides align to TRBD2. In germline, CDR1 is SGHTA, CDR2 FQGNSA. V was pared by 1 base and J by 2 bases, with 7 bases of the junction left unmatched. This CDR3 has 16 residues. DNA of the CDR3: TGTGCCAGCAGCTTAGGTGGGCGGGGGGCCACCTACGAGCAGTACTTC. Translated: CASSLGGRGATYEQYF.

V usage is TRBV7-2 and J usage is TRBJ1-3; tentative D call: TRBD1 (6 bases). From germline, CDR1 is SGHTA and CDR2 FQGNSA. Trimming pared 3 bases from V and 4 bases from J, leaving 13 bases between. The CDR3 is 15 amino acids. The chain's CDR3 is CASSFEQGQGNTIYF. The CDR3 region has the DNA TGTGCCAGCAGCTTTGAACAGGGACAAGGAAACACCATATATTTT.

The V call is TRBV7-2, the J call TRBJ2-7; tentative D call: TRBD2 (6 bases). The CDR3 extends over 13 amino acids. V was shortened by 5 bases and J by 3 bases, with 11 bases between the two germline ends. CDR1 and CDR2 (germline): SGHTA, FQGNSA. Here the CDR3 DNA reads TGTGCCAGCAGCCCCCGGGGGAGCTACGAGCAGTACTTC. It codes for CASSPRGSYEQYF.

This clone was recorded a few times. The chain links TRBV5-1 to TRBJ1-2; 9 nucleotides match TRBD1. The CDR3 spans 14 residues. Trimming cost V 6 bases and J 3 bases; bases outside gene matches: 6. Germline-derived CDR1 and CDR2 are SGHRS and YFSETQ. The chain's CDR3 is CASKTGGIDYGYTF. CDR3 coding DNA: TGCGCCAGCAAAACAGGGGGCATTGACTATGGCTACACCTTC.

The chain has TRBV6-5 and TRBJ2-2; the match to TRBD1 covers 9 bases. Trimming took 4 bases from V and 4 from J; bases not matched to a gene: 1. CDR1 and CDR2 (germline): MNHEY, SVGAGI. The CDR3 sequence is 14 residues long. CDR3 DNA: TGTGCCAGCAGTTCGGACAGGGGCACCGGGGAGCTGTTTTTT. Residues: CASSSDRGTGELFF.

This sequence joins TRBV27 and TRBJ2-1; 9 bases fit TRBD2. The CDR3 length is 16 residues. With V trimmed by 5 bases and J by 8 bases, 13 bases remained unmatched. Germline loops: CDR1 MNHEY, CDR2 SMNVEV (reference sequence). The CDR3 DNA sequence: TGTGCCAGCAGTGCCCTAGGGGCGGGGGGGCCCGATGAGCAGTTCTTC. Protein product: CASSALGAGGPDEQFF.